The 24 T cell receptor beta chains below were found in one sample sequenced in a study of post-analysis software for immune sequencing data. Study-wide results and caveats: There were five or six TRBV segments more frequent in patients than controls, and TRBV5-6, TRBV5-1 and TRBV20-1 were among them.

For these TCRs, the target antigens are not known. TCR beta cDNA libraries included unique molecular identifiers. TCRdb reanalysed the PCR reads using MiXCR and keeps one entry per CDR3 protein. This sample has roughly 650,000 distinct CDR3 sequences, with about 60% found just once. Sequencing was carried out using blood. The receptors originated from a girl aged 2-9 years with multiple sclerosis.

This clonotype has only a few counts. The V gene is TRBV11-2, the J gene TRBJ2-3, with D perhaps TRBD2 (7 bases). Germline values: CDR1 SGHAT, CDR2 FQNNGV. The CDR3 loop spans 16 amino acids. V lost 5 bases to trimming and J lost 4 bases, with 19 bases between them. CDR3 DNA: TGTGCCAGCAGCCACCTAGCCGGGGGGCGCCCAGATACGCAGTATTTT. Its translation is CASSHLAGGRPDTQYF.

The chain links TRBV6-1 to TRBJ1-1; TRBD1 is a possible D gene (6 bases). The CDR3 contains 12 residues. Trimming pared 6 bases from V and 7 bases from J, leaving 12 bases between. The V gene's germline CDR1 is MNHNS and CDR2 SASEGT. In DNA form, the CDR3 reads TGTGCCAGCAGGCTGGGGGCGGGTGAAGCTTTCTTT. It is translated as CASRLGAGEAFF.

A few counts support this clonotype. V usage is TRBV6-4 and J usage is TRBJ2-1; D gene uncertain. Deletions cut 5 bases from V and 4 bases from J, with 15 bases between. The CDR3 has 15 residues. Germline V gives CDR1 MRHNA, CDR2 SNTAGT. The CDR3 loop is CASSITLTPYNEQFF. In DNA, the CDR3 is TGTGCCAGCAGTATTACTTTAACCCCATACAATGAGCAGTTCTTC.

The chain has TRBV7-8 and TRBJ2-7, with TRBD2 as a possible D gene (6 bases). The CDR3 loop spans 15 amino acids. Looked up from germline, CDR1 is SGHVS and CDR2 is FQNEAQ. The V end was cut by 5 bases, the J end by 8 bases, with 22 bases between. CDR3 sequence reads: CASSPPGGAGFKQYF. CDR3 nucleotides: TGTGCCAGCAGCCCGCCCGGGGGAGCGGGTTTTAAGCAGTACTTC.

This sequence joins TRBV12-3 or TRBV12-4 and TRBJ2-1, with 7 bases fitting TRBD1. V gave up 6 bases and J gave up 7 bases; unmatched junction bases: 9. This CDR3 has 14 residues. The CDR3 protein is CASSHRTGLNEQFF. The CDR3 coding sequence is TGTGCCAGCAGCCATAGGACAGGTTTGAATGAGCAGTTCTTC.

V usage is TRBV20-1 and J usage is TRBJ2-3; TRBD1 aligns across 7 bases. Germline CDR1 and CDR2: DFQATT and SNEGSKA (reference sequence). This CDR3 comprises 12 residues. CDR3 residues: CTMTGSTDTQYF. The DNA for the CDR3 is TGCACGATGACAGGGAGCACAGATACGCAGTATTTT.

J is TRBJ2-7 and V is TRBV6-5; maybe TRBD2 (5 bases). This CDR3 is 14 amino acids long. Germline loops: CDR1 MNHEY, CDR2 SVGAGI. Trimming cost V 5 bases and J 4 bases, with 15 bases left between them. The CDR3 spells CASSPSPVHYEQYF. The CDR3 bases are TGTGCCAGCAGTCCTAGCCCCGTTCATTACGAGCAGTACTTC.

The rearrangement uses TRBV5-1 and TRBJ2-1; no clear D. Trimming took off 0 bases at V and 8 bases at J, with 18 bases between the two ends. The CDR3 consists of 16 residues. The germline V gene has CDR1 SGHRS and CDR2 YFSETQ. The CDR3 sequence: CASSLAPGPIGDEQFF. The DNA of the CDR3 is TGCGCCAGCAGCTTGGCACCGGGCCCTATTGGGGATGAGCAGTTCTTC.

The chain's CDR3 is CASSLKAGGDYGYTF. As DNA, the CDR3 is TGTGCCAGCAGCTTGAAGGCAGGGGGCGACTATGGCTACACCTTC. The V and J genes are TRBV5-5 and TRBJ1-2; 8 bases are a match to TRBD1. V was clipped by 1 base and J by 3 bases; unmatched bases: 5. This CDR3 region has 15 residues. The germline CDR1 and CDR2 sequences are SGHKS and YYEKEE (reference sequence).

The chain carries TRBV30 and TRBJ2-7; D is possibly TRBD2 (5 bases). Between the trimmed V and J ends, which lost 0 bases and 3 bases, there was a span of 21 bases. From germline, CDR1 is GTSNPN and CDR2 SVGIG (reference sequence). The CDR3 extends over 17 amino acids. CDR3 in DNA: TGTGCCTGGAGTGTTTTTACCCTAGCAACCGGCGACTACGAGCAGTACTTC. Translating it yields CAWSVFTLATGDYEQYF. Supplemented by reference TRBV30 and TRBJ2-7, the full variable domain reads SQTIHQWPATLVQPVGSPLSLECTVEGTSNPNLYWYRQAAGRGLQLLFYSVGIGQISSEVPQNLSASRPQDRQFILSSKKLLLSDSGFYLCAWSVFTLATGDYEQYFGPGTRLTVT.

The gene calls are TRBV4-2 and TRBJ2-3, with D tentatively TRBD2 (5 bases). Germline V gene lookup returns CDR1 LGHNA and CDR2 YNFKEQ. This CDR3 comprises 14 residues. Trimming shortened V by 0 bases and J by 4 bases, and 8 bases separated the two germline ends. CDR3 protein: CASSQEGGSDTQYF. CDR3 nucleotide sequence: TGTGCCAGCAGCCAAGAAGGAGGTTCAGATACGCAGTATTTT.

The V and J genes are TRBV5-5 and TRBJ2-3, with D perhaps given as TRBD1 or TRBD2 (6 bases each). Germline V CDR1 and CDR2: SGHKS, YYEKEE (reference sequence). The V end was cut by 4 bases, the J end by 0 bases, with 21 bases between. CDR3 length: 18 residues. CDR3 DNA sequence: TGTGCCAGCAGCCGTTATGCTTCGGGGGCTCTTAGCACAGATACGCAGTATTTT. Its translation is CASSRYASGALSTDTQYF. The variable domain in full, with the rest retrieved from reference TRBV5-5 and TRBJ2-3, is DAGVTQSPTHLIKTRGQQVTLRCSPISGHKSVSWYQQVLGQGPQFIFQYYEKEERGRGNFPDRFSARQFPNYSSELNVNALLLGDSALYLCASSRYASGALSTDTQYFGPGTRLTVL.

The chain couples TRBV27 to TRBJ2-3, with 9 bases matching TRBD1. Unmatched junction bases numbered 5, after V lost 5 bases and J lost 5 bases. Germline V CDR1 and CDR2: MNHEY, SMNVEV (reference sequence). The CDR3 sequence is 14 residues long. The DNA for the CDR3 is TGTGCCAGCAGTCGGGACAGGGAAGAAGATACGCAGTATTTT. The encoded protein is CASSRDREEDTQYF.

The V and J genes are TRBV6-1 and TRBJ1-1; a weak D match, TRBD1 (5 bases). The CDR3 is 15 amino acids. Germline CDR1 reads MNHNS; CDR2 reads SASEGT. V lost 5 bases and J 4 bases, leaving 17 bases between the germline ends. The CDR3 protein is CASSLDPQGSTEAFF. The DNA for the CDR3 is TGTGCCAGCAGTCTCGACCCCCAGGGTAGCACTGAAGCTTTCTTT.

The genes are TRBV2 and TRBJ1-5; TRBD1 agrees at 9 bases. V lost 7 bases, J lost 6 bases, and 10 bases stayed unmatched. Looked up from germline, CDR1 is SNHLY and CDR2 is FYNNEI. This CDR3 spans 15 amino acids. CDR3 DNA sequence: TGTGCCAGCACCCGAGACACAGGGGGCTCTCAGCCCCAGCATTTT. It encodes CASTRDTGGSQPQHF.

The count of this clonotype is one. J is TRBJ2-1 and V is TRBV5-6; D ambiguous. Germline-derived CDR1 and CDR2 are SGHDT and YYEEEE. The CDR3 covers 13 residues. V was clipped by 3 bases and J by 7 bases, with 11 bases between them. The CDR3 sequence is CASSWDPANEQFF. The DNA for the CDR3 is TGTGCCAGCAGCTGGGATCCAGCGAATGAGCAGTTCTTC. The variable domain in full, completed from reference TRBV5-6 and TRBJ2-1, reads DAGVTQSPTHLIKTRGQQVTLRCSPKSGHDTVSWYQQALGQGPQFIFQYYEEEERQRGNFPDRFSGHQFPNYSSELNVNALLLGDSALYLCASSWDPANEQFFGPGTRLTVL.

CDR3 nucleotides: TGTGCCAGCAGCTTGGCGGGGCCGTACACTGAAGCTTTCTTT. Translated: CASSLAGPYTEAFF. The chain joins TRBV7-2 to TRBJ1-1, with a weak D call TRBD1 (5 bases). The germline V and J ends were trimmed by 3 bases and 3 bases, with 11 bases remaining between them. This CDR3 is 14 amino acids long. Germline CDR1 and CDR2: SGHTA and FQGNSA.

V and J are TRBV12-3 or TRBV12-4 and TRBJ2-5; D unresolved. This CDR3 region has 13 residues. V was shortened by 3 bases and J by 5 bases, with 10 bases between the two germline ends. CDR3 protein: CASSFNDGETQYF. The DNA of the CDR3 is TGTGCCAGCAGTTTTAATGACGGCGAGACCCAGTACTTC.

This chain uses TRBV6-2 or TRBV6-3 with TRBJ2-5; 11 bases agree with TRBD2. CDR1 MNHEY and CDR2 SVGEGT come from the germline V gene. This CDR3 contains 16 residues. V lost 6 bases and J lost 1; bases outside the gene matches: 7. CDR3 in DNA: TGTGCCAGCAGACGGCTAGCGGGGGGTCCCCAAGAGACCCAGTACTTC. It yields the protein CASRRLAGGPQETQYF.

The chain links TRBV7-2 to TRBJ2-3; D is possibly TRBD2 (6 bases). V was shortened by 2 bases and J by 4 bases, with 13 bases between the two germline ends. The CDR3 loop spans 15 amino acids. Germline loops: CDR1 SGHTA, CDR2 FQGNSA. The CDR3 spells CASSLYSGPSDTQYF. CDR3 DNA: TGTGCCAGCAGCTTATATAGCGGCCCATCAGATACGCAGTATTTT.

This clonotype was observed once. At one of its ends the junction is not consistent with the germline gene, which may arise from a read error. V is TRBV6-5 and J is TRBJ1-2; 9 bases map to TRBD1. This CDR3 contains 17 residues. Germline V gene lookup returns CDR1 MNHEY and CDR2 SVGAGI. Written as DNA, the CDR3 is TGTACCAGCAGTTACAGGGGGCGCGGGAGTGGGAACTATGGCTACACCTTC. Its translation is CTSSYRGRGSGNYGYTF.

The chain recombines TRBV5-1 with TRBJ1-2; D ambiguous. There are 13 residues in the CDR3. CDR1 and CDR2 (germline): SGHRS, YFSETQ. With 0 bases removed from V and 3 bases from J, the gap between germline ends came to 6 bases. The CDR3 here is CASSLDNDYGYTF. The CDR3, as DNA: TGCGCCAGCAGCTTGGATAACGACTATGGCTACACCTTC.

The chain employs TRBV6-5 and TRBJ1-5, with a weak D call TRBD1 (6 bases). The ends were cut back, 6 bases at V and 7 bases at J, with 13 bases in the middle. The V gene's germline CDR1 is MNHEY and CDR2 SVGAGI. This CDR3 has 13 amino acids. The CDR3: CASSKQGEQPQHF. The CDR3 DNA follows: TGTGCCAGCAGCAAACAGGGAGAACAGCCCCAGCATTTT.

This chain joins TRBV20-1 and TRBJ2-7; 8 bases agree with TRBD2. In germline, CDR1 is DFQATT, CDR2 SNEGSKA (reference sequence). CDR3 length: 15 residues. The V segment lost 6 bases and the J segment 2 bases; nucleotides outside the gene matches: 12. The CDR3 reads CSATREGSTTYEQYF. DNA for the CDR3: TGCAGTGCAACCCGGGAGGGGAGTACGACCTACGAGCAGTACTTC.